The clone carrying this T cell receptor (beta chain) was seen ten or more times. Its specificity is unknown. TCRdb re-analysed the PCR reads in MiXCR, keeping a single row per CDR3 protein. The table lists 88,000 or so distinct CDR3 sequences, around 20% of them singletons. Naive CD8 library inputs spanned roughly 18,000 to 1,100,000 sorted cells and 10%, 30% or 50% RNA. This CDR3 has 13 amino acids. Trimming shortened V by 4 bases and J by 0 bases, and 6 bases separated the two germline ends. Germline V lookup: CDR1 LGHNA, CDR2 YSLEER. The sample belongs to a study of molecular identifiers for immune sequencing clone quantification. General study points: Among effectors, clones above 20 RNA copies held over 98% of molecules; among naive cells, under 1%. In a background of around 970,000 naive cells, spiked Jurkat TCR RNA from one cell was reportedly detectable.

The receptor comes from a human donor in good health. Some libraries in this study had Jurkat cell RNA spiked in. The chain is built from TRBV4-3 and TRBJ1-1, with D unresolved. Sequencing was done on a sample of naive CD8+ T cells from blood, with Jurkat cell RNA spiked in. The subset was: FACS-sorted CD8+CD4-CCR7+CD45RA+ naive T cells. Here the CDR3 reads CASSRLLNTEAFF. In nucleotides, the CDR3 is TGCGCCAGCAGCCGCCTGCTGAACACTGAAGCTTTCTTT.